This T cell receptor (beta chain) was recorded in a study of Graves' ophthalmopathy and Graves' hyperthyroidism. Turning to the study itself: Peripheral blood (taken before any treatment) was collected at initial diagnosis.

TCR beta CDR3 amplification used RNA transcripts. The workflow started with a first-round RT-PCR run with HTBI primers and then moved on to a second-round multiplex PCR. Using its own MiXCR run on the multiplex PCR reads, TCRdb lists one record per CDR3 protein. The sample carries fewer than 650,000 distinct CDR3 sequences, about a fifth recorded once. The CDR3 contains 15 residues. Per the germline V gene, CDR1 is SGHAT and CDR2 is FQNNGV. V dropped 1 base and J dropped 5 bases, with 14 bases sitting between them. Hyperthyroidism was new, under 2 months, in patients aged 18 to 65. This TCR derives from a woman between 18 and 29 years old with stable Graves' hyperthyroidism. Some clones in this sample may be carry-over from other donors' samples. Input material: peripheral blood. This chain links TRBV11-2 with TRBJ1-1; D is undetermined. CDR3 coding DNA: TGTGCCAGCAGCTTAGGTTACGGGTCTAGGACTGAAGCTTTCTTT. It translates to CASSLGYGSRTEAFF.